This T cell receptor (beta chain) is drawn from a study of T cell repertoires in aging, cancer and after chemotherapy. Across the study: About 10 million TCR reads made up the full dataset. Study-wide findings and caveats: Healthy donors lost TCR diversity with age mainly through richness, cancer patients through richness and evenness. Age-matched healthy donors had significantly more diverse, less clonal blood TCR repertoires than untreated cancer patients.

TCR beta rearrangements were amplified from peripheral blood genomic DNA. Regarding this clonotype: Its specificity is not known.

TRB rearrangements spanning V, D and J were amplified using mixed TRB-A/B primers. MiXCR, run by TCRdb on the multiplex PCR reads, gives a single entry per CDR3 protein. This sample has thousands of distinct CDR3 sequences; over 40% occur once, and the top ten carry about 12%. Germline CDR1 SGHNT, CDR2 YENEEA. V was clipped by 4 bases and J by 5 bases; unmatched bases: 6. The CDR3 spans 14 residues. Sequencing was done on a sample of blood. The chain couples TRBV11-3 to TRBJ2-7; 9 bases are a match to TRBD1. The sequence was collected from a human donor with a solid tumor. The CDR3 is CASSSGTGNNEQYF. CDR3 nucleotide sequence: TGTGCCAGCAGCTCCGGGACAGGGAACAACGAGCAGTACTTC.